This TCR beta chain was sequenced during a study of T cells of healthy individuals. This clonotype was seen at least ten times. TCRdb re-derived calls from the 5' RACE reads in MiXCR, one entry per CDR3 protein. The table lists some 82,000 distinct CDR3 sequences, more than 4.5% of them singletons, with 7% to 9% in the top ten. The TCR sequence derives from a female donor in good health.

The CDR3 reads CSAALSGQVFQPQHF. As DNA, the CDR3 is TGCAGTGCTGCTTTATCGGGACAGGTTTTTCAGCCCCAGCATTTT. The rearrangement joins TRBV20-1 to TRBJ1-5; 8 nucleotides align to TRBD1. Looked up from germline, CDR1 is DFQATT and CDR2 is SNEGSKA (reference sequence). V shed 5 bases and J 6 bases; nucleotides not matched to a gene: 12. This CDR3 region has 15 residues.